These T cell receptor beta chains were read from a single sample in a study of cytomegalovirus exposure and HLA in healthy donors. Data came from immunoSEQ multiplex PCR; TCRdb stores just in-frame clones and leaves some out. The sample has about 160,000 clones, roughly 74% seen once. Input material: PBMCs. The receptor source for this set is a male donor in good health and CMV-seronegative. CDR3s include the opening cysteine and the closing phenylalanine or tryptophan. D genes are given only for firm matches. Not every row has a clone size; where given, it reads once, few, many or a size class.

.	TRBV2	.	TRBJ1-2	TGTGCCAGCAGTCGTAGACGGGACTATGGCTACACCTTC	CASSRRRDYGYTF
TRBD1	TRBV28	.	TRBJ2-7	TGTGCCAGCAGTCTCCCCCTGGGACAGGGGGTCTACGAGCAGTACTTC	CASSLPLGQGVYEQYF
.	TRBV5-8	.	TRBJ1-2	TGTGCCAGCAGCTCCGCAGGGTGGGACTATGGCTACACCTTC	CASSSAGWDYGYTF
.	TRBV7-2	.	TRBJ2-5	TGTGCCAGCAGCTTAGCGGGAGGGGGTGAGACCCAGTACTTC	CASSLAGGGETQYF
TRBD1	TRBV7-9	few	TRBJ1-3	TGTGCCAGCAGGTACACAGGGGTCGGAAACACCATATATTTT	CASRYTGVGNTIYF
TRBD1	TRBV4-1	few	TRBJ1-4	TGCGCCAGCAGCCCTTACCGGACAGGGACAAGGGACGAAAAACTGTTTTTT	CASSPYRTGTRDEKLFF
TRBD1	TRBV7-9	.	TRBJ1-1	TGTGCCAGCAGCTTGCAGGGGGACACTGAAGCTTTCTTT	CASSLQGDTEAFF
.	TRBV6-6	.	TRBJ2-7	TGTGCCAGCACCCCCGGCGGCAGGGTCAACGAGCAGTACTTC	CASTPGGRVNEQYF
.	TRBV2	.	TRBJ2-7	TGTGCCACCGAGATCGGGTCCGAGCAGTACTTC	CATEIGSEQYF
TRBD1	TRBV5-4	few	TRBJ2-2	TGTGCCAGCGGAGCTAGGGGGCACGGGGAGCTGTTTTTT	CASGARGHGELFF
TRBD2	TRBV11-2	.	TRBJ2-2	TGTGCCAGCAGCTTAGATCTGGCCGTTGAGCGGGGAAGGACCGGGGAGCTGTTTTTT	CASSLDLAVERGRTGELFF
TRBD2	TRBV5-1	.	TRBJ2-1	TGCGCCAGCAGCATGGTGGGTAAGACTAGCGGGGGGGCCGGTGAGCAGTTCTTC	CASSMVGKTSGGAGEQFF
TRBD2	TRBV19	.	TRBJ2-1	TGTGCCAGTAGTATATGGCGGGAGGGCCAGGATGAGCAGTTCTTC	CASSIWREGQDEQFF
.	TRBV5-4	.	TRBJ1-2	TGTGCCAGCAGCTTGGGCCAGGGTGGCTACACCTTC	CASSLGQGGYTF
.	TRBV30	few	TRBJ1-1	TGTGCTTCTAGGCGAACTGAAGCTTTCTTT	CASRRTEAFF
.	TRBV5-5	.	TRBJ2-4	TGTGCCAGCCTCAGGACCCCGGGGGCCAAAAACATTCAGTACTTC	CASLRTPGAKNIQYF
.	TRBV27	.	TRBJ2-7	TGTGCCAGCAGTTATCAGGGCAGAGGCGAGCAGTACTTC	CASSYQGRGEQYF
.	TRBV19	few	TRBJ2-3	TGTGCCAGTAGTAACCGGGGGTTGGCAGATACGCAGTATTTT	CASSNRGLADTQYF
.	TRBV13	.	TRBJ2-2	TGTGCCAGCAGCTTCAGCAGGGCCGGGGAGCTGTTTTTT	CASSFSRAGELFF
.	TRBV27	.	TRBJ2-7	TGTGCCAGCAGTTTTCACCGGGACATGGGCGTTATATACGAGCAGTACTTC	CASSFHRDMGVIYEQYF
TRBD1	TRBV4-1	few	TRBJ1-6	TGCGCCAGCAGGGACGAGGGACAGGTCAGTTCACCCCTCCACTTT	CASRDEGQVSSPLHF
TRBD1	TRBV13	.	TRBJ2-4	TGTGCCAGCACCCGAACGACAGGGCCCAAAAACATTCAGTACTTC	CASTRTTGPKNIQYF
.	TRBV15	.	TRBJ1-5	TGTGCCACCAGCAGAGATCAGGTCATTGGCAATCAGCCCCAGCATTTT	CATSRDQVIGNQPQHF
.	TRBV5-1	.	TRBJ2-5	TGCGCCAGCAGCGGAGGGACCGGCCAAGAGACCCAGTACTTC	CASSGGTGQETQYF
TRBD1	TRBV6-4	few	TRBJ2-2	TGTGCCAGCGGGGACAGGGGGGACACCGGGGAGCTGTTTTTT	CASGDRGDTGELFF
TRBD1	TRBV7-2	few	TRBJ2-7	TGTGCCAGCAGCTTAGCCCCAGGGGGTGGCGAGCAGTACTTC	CASSLAPGGGEQYF
TRBD1	TRBV12-5	few	TRBJ2-3	TGTGCTAGTGCCAGGGGGCGCGGAGATACGCAGTATTTT	CASARGRGDTQYF
.	TRBV6-6	.	TRBJ1-6	TGTGCCAGCAGCCTACAGGGCCAGGACTCACCCCTCCACTTT	CASSLQGQDSPLHF
.	TRBV7-2	.	TRBJ1-3	TGTGCCAGCAGCTTAGTAGGGGGCTCTGGAAACACCATATATTTT	CASSLVGGSGNTIYF
.	TRBV1	few	TRBJ2-3	TGCACCAGCAGCCAAGATCCCTTCAAGCGGGGGGTAGGCACAGATACGCAGTATTTT	CTSSQDPFKRGVGTDTQYF
TRBD2	TRBV5-1	.	TRBJ2-1	TGCGCCAGCAGCCCGGGGGGCGGGGGGGAGTACAATGAGCAGTTCTTC	CASSPGGGGEYNEQFF
TRBD2	TRBV5-1	.	TRBJ2-2	TGCGCCAGCAGGGAGCGGGGGGAGCTCACCGGGGAGCTGTTTTTT	CASRERGELTGELFF
TRBD2	TRBV6-6	.	TRBJ2-5	TGTGCCACGGTTGCGGGGGGAGAGACCCAGTACTTC	CATVAGGETQYF
TRBD2	TRBV5-6	.	TRBJ2-3	TGTGCCAGCAGTCGTAGCGGGGGGGCCCTCGCAGATACGCAGTATTTT	CASSRSGGALADTQYF
.	TRBV14	.	TRBJ2-3	TGTGCCAGCAGCCCCCCCGGGGGGCTGTTCATAGATACGCAGTATTTT	CASSPPGGLFIDTQYF
.	TRBV27	.	TRBJ1-5	TGTGCCAGCAGATTGATGCAGGGCCGTAATCAGCCCCAGCATTTT	CASRLMQGRNQPQHF
TRBD1	TRBV27	.	TRBJ2-7	TGTGCCAGCAGCCAACAGGGGGCTTCCTACGAGCAGTACTTC	CASSQQGASYEQYF